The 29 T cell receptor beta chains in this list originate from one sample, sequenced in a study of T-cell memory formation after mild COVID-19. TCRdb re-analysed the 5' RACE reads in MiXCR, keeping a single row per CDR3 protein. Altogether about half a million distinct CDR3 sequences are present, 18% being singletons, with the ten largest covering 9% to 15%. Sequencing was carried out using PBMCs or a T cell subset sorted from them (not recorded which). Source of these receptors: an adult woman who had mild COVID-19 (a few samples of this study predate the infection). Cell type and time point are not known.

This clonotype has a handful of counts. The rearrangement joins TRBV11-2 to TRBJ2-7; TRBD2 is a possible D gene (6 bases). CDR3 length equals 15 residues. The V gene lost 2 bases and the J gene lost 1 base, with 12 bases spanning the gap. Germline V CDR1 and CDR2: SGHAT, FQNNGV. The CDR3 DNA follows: TGTGCCAGCAGCTTAATTGCTAGCGTATCCTACGAGCAGTACTTC. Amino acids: CASSLIASVSYEQYF. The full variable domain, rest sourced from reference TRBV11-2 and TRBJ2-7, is EAGVAQSPRYKIIEKRQSVAFWCNPISGHATLYWYQQILGQGPKLLIQFQNNGVVDDSQLPKDRFSAERLKGVDSTLKIQPAKLEDSAVYLCASSLIASVSYEQYFGPGTRLTVT.

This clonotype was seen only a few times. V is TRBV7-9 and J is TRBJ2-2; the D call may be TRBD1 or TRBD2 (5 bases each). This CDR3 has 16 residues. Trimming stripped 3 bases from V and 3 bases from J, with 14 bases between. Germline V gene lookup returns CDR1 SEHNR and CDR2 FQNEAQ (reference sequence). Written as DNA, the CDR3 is TGTGCCAGCAGCTTTCTGGGGGTGACGGACACCGGGGAGCTGTTTTTT. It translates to CASSFLGVTDTGELFF. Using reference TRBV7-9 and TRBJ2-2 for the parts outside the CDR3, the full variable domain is DTGVSQNPRHKITKRGQNVTFRCDPISEHNRLYWYRQTLGQGPEFLTYFQNEAQLEKSRLLSDRFSAERPKGSFSTLEIQRTEQGDSAMYLCASSFLGVTDTGELFFGEGSRLTVL.

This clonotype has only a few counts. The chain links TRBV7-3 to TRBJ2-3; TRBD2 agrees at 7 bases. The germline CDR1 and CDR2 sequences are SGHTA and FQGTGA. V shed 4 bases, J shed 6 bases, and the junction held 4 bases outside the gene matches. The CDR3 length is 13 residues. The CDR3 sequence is CASSSTGRDTQYF. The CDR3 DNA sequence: TGTGCCAGCAGCTCAACCGGGAGGGATACGCAGTATTTT.

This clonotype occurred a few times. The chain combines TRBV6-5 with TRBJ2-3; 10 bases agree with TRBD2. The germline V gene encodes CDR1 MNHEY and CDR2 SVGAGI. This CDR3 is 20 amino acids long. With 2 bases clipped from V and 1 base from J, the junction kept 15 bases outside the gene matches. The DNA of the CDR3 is TGTGCCAGCAGTTACAGGGCTAGCGGGAGTTACCCCCCGCGCACAGATACGCAGTATTTT. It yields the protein CASSYRASGSYPPRTDTQYF.

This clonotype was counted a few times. The chain's CDR3 is CASHRESGNTIYF. The CDR3 DNA is TGTGCCAGCCACAGGGAGTCTGGAAACACCATATATTTT. This rearrangement joins TRBV5-5 to TRBJ1-3, with D possibly being TRBD1 (6 bases). The CDR3 sequence is 13 residues long. The germline V gene encodes CDR1 SGHKS and CDR2 YYEKEE (reference sequence). V lost 7 bases and J lost 1, with 9 bases in between.

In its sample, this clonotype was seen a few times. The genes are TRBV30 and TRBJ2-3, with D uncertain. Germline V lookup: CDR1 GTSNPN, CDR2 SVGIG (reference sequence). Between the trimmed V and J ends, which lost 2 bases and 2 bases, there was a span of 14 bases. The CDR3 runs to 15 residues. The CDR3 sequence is CAWSHSLTPTDTQYF. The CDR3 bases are TGTGCCTGGAGTCATTCCTTAACGCCCACAGATACGCAGTATTTT.

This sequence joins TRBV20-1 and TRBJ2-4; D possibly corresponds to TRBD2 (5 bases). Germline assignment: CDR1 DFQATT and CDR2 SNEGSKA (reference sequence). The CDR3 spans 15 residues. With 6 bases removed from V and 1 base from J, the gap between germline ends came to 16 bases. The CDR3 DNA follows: TGCAGTGCCCCTAGCACCTCTGGGGCCAAAAACATTCAGTACTTC. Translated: CSAPSTSGAKNIQYF.

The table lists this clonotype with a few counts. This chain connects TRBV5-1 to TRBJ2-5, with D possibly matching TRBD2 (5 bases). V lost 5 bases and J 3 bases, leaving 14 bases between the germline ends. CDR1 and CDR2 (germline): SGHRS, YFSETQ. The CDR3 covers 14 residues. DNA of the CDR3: TGCGCCAGCAGTCTTAGTAGCGCTAAAGAGACCCAGTACTTC. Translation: CASSLSSAKETQYF.

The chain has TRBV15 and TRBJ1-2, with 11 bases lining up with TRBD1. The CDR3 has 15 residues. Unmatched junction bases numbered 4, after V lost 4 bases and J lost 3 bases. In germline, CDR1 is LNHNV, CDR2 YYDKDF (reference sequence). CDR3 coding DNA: TGTGCCACCAGCAATCGGGACAGGGGGTACTATGGCTACACCTTC. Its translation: CATSNRDRGYYGYTF. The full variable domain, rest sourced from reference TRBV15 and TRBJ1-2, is DAMVIQNPRYQVTQFGKPVTLSCSQTLNHNVMYWYQQKSSQAPKLLFHYYDKDFNNEADTPDNFQSRRPNTSFCFLDIRSPGLGDTAMYLCATSNRDRGYYGYTFGSGTRLTVV.

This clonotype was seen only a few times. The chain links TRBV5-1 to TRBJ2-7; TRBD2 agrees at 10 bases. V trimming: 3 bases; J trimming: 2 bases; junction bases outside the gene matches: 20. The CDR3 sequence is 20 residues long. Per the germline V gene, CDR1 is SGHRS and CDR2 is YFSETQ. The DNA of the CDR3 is TGCGCCAGCAGCTCCGGCGGGACGGGATTTCTAGCGGGGGAGACCTACGAGCAGTACTTC. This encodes CASSSGGTGFLAGETYEQYF.

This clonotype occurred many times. The CDR3 reads CASSVEASGIETQYF. The CDR3 bases are TGTGCCAGCAGCGTAGAGGCTAGCGGGATAGAGACCCAGTACTTC. The rearrangement uses TRBV9 and TRBJ2-5; TRBD2 matches 9 bases. This CDR3 contains 15 residues. J gave up 4 bases and V 0 bases, and 4 bases lay outside the gene matches. The germline gives CDR1 SGDLS, CDR2 YYNGEE.

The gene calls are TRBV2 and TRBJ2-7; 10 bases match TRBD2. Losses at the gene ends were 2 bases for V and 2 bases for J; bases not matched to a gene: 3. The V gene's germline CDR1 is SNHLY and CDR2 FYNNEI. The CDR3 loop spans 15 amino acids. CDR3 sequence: CASSENLAGAYEQYF. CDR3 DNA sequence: TGTGCCAGCAGTGAAAACCTAGCGGGGGCCTACGAGCAGTACTTC.

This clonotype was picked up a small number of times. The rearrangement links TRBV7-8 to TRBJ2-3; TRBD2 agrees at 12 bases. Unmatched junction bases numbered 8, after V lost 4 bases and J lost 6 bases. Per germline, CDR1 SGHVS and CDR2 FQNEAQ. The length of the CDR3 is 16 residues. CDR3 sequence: CASSSGTSGPGDTQYF. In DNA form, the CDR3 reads TGTGCCAGCAGCTCTGGGACTAGCGGGCCGGGGGATACGCAGTATTTT.

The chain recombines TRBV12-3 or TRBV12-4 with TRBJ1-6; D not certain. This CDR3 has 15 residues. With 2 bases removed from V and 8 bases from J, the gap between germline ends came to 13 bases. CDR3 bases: TGTGCCAGCAGTTTACGTCCAGGTCGGGATTCACCCCTCCACTTT. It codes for CASSLRPGRDSPLHF.

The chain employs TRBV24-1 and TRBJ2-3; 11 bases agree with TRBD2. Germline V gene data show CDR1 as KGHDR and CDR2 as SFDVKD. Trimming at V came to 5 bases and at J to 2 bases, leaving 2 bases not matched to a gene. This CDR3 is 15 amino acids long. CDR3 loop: CATSVSGRATDTQYF. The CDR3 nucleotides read TGTGCCACCAGTGTTAGCGGGAGGGCCACAGATACGCAGTATTTT.

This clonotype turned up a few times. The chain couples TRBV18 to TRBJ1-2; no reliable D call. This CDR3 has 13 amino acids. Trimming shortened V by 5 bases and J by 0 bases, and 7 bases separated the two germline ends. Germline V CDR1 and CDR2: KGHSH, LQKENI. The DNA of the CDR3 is TGTGCCAGCTCAGAAGCAGCTAACTATGGCTACACCTTC. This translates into CASSEAANYGYTF.

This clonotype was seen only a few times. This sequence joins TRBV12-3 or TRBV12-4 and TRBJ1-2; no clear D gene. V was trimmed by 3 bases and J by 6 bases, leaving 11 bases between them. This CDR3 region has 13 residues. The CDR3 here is CASSLPDKHGYTF. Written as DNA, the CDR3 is TGTGCCAGCAGTTTGCCCGACAAGCATGGCTACACCTTC.

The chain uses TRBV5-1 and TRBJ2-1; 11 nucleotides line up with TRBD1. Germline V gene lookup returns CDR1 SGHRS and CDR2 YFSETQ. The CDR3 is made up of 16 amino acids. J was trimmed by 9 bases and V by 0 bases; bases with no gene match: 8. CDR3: CASSLAGGTGGFEQFF. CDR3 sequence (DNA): TGCGCCAGCAGCTTGGCCGGGGGGACAGGGGGATTTGAGCAGTTCTTC.

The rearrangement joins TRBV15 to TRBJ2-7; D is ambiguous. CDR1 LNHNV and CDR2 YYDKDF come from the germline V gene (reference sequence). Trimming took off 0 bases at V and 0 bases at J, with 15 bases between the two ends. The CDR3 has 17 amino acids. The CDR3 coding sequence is TGTGCCACCAGCAGAGATCAAGGCACACGGAGCTCCTACGAGCAGTACTTC. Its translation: CATSRDQGTRSSYEQYF.

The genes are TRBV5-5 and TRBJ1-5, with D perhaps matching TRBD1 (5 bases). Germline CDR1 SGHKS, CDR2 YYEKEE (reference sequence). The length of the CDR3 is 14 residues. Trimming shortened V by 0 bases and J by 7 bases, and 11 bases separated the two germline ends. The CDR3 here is CASSLDGGFQPQHF. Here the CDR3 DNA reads TGTGCCAGCAGCTTGGACGGGGGGTTCCAGCCCCAGCATTTT.

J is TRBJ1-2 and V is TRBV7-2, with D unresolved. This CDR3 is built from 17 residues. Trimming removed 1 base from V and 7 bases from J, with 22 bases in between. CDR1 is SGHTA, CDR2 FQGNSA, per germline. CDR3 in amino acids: CASSLDGSLGFSLGYTF. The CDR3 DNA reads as TGTGCCAGCAGCTTAGACGGCAGTCTGGGGTTCAGCCTTGGCTACACCTTC.

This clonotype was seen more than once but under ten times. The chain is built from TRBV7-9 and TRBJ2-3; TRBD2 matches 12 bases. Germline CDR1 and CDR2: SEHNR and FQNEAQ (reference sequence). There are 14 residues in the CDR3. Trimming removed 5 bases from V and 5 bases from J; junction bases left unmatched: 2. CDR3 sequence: CASSKTSGRDTQYF. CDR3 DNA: TGTGCCAGCAGCAAGACTAGCGGGAGAGATACGCAGTATTTT.

The CDR3 coding sequence is TGCGCCAGCAGCTTGGGGGCGGATACCTCCTACGAGCAGTACTTC. This encodes CASSLGADTSYEQYF. V gene TRBV5-1 combines with J gene TRBJ2-7; D is uncertain. The CDR3 spans 15 residues. CDR1 is SGHRS and CDR2 is YFSETQ in the germline V gene. V lost 0 bases to trimming and J lost 0 bases, with 10 bases between them.

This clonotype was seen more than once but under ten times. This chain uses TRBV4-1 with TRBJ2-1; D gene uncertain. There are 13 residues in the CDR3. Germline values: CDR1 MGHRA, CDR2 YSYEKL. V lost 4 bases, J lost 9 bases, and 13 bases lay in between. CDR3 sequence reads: CASSLPGWGEQFF. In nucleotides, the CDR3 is TGCGCCAGCAGCCTACCTGGGTGGGGTGAGCAGTTCTTC.

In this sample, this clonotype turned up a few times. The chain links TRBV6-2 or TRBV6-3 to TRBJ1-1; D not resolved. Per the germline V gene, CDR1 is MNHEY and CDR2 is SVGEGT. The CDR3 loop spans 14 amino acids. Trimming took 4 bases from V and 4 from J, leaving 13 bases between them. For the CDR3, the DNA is TGTGCCAGCAGTTTATCACCGAGGAGCACTGAAGCTTTCTTT. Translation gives CASSLSPRSTEAFF.

CDR3 sequence (DNA): TGTGCCAGTAGTATAATGCAGGGGGCCACTGAAGCTTTCTTT. This codes for CASSIMQGATEAFF. The chain is built from TRBV19 and TRBJ1-1; 8 nucleotides line up with TRBD1. V gave up 2 bases and J gave up 4 bases; unmatched junction bases: 3. This CDR3 is 14 amino acids long. Germline CDR1 reads LNHDA; CDR2 reads SQIVND (reference sequence).

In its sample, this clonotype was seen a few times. For the CDR3, the DNA is TGTGCCACCAGCAGAGATGATGGGGAGGTACGCGAGCAGTACTTC. Protein product: CATSRDDGEVREQYF. V is TRBV15 and J is TRBJ2-7, with a tentative D call TRBD2 (6 bases). Trimming took 0 bases from V and 6 from J, leaving 15 bases between them. The CDR3 consists of 15 residues. Germline values: CDR1 LNHNV, CDR2 YYDKDF (reference sequence).

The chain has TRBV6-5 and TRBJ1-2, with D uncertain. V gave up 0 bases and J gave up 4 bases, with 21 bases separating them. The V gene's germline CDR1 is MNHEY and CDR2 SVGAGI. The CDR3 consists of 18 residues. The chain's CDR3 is CASSYSIRATRGRYGYTF. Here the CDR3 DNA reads TGTGCCAGCAGTTACTCGATAAGGGCTACCCGAGGTCGCTATGGCTACACCTTC.

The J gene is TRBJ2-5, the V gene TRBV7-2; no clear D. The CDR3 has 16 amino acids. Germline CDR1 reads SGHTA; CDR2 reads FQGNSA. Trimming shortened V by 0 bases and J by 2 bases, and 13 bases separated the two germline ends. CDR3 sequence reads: CASSLAGTIPQETQYF. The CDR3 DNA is TGTGCCAGCAGCTTAGCGGGAACCATCCCGCAAGAGACCCAGTACTTC.